The clone carrying this T cell receptor (beta chain) occurred a few times. The antigen is not known. These data originate in a study of T cells in Graves' hyperthyroidism and ophthalmopathy. It was RNA transcripts that yielded the amplified TCR beta CDR3 regions. The primer set for the first-round RT-PCR of the TCR CDR3 was HTBI. TCRdb independently ran MiXCR on the multiplex PCR reads; one entry per CDR3 protein. The data show hundreds of thousands of distinct CDR3 sequences, approximately 14% seen once. V lost 6 bases and J 12 bases, leaving 15 bases between the germline ends. There are 12 residues in the CDR3. The germline gives CDR1 MNHNS, CDR2 SASEGT. Researchers defined stable Graves' hyperthyroidism as no ophthalmopathy progression within 18 months. Hyperthyroidism in the patients, aged 18 to 65, was newly diagnosed and under 2 months in duration. Diagnostic assessment was based on clinical symptoms, serum thyroxine and TRAb, thyroid ultrasound and orbital computed tomography.

Study-level findings and limits: Expanded thyroid clonotypes (above 0.001) were mostly also found in blood.

This receptor was obtained from a woman aged 18-29 years with Graves' hyperthyroidism. V and J are TRBV6-1 and TRBJ2-1, with D perhaps TRBD1 or TRBD2 (6 bases each). Specimen: blood. CDR3 nucleotide sequence: TGTGCCAGCAGGCTCTCCGGAGGGGGGCAGTTCTTC. Translation: CASRLSGGGQFF.